The rows below give T cell receptor beta chains drawn from one sample of a study of blood T cell repertoires in COVID-19. Produced via immunoSEQ multiplex PCR; TCRdb's table is partial and in-frame only. Among roughly 180,000 clones listed, around 80% were seen once. The sequencing sample was made of peripheral blood. The receptors were gathered from a woman aged 35 to 49 with COVID-19, enrolled during active disease. Each CDR3 is given without its conserved first and last residue. The order of the fields is J gene, V gene, CDR3 protein.

J gene: TRBJ1-3; V gene: TRBV19; CDR3 protein: ASKLGTGMNTIY
J gene: TRBJ1-5; V gene: TRBV28; CDR3 protein: ASRAGGRNQPQH
J gene: TRBJ1-2; V gene: TRBV5-1; CDR3 protein: ASSLKQGRNYGYT
J gene: TRBJ2-1; V gene: TRBV5-1; CDR3 protein: ASSSRRDRGPNEQF
J gene: TRBJ1-2; V gene: TRBV6-4; CDR3 protein: ASNPGQGFWGYT
J gene: TRBJ1-1; V gene: TRBV11-2; CDR3 protein: ASSEQGEAF
J gene: TRBJ2-7; V gene: TRBV7-7; CDR3 protein: ASSFRPGQGYEQY
J gene: TRBJ1-5; V gene: TRBV29-1; CDR3 protein: SVDQGPNQPQH
J gene: TRBJ1-6; V gene: TRBV11-1; CDR3 protein: ASSSDRVSPLH
J gene: TRBJ2-1; V gene: TRBV24-1; CDR3 protein: ATSDLRLAGASYNEQF
J gene: TRBJ2-3; V gene: TRBV18; CDR3 protein: ASSPPVSLDTQY
J gene: TRBJ2-2; V gene: TRBV11-2; CDR3 protein: ASSGTGANTGELF
J gene: TRBJ1-2; V gene: TRBV29-1; CDR3 protein: SVLPGQGARNGYT
J gene: TRBJ2-5; V gene: TRBV29-1; CDR3 protein: SQRAGQETQY
J gene: TRBJ2-5; V gene: TRBV5-6; CDR3 protein: ASSPLTSGRDQETQY
J gene: TRBJ2-1; V gene: TRBV3-1/TRBV3-2; CDR3 protein: ASSPHTSGGYNEQF
J gene: TRBJ2-1; V gene: TRBV7-9; CDR3 protein: ASSPSRKQF
J gene: TRBJ2-7; V gene: TRBV29-1; CDR3 protein: SFEREGDREQY
J gene: TRBJ1-2; V gene: TRBV14; CDR3 protein: ASSQDVGQEFYGYT
J gene: TRBJ2-2; V gene: TRBV2; CDR3 protein: ASSGFGDRIGELF
J gene: TRBJ2-7; V gene: TRBV28; CDR3 protein: ASSLRLAGKYEQY
J gene: TRBJ2-1; V gene: TRBV19; CDR3 protein: ASSARGEQF
J gene: TRBJ1-2; V gene: TRBV2; CDR3 protein: AAGNYGYT
J gene: TRBJ2-5; V gene: TRBV5-8; CDR3 protein: ASIPTRKETQY
J gene: TRBJ2-6; V gene: TRBV6-6; CDR3 protein: AEGAGANVLT
J gene: TRBJ1-3; V gene: TRBV7-6; CDR3 protein: ASSLDGGNTIY
J gene: TRBJ2-7; V gene: TRBV20-1; CDR3 protein: SAAGTREQY
J gene: TRBJ1-2; V gene: TRBV19; CDR3 protein: ASSISSGRGYT
J gene: TRBJ1-2; V gene: TRBV7-9; CDR3 protein: ASSLEAGTGFDYGYT
J gene: TRBJ1-5; V gene: TRBV13; CDR3 protein: ASTQGRRGGQPQH
J gene: TRBJ1-2; V gene: TRBV5-1; CDR3 protein: ASSLTQSYGYT
J gene: TRBJ2-7; V gene: TRBV12-3/TRBV12-4; CDR3 protein: ASSSGSRDEQY
J gene: TRBJ2-7; V gene: TRBV15; CDR3 protein: ATSRGDRVLGEQY
J gene: TRBJ1-1; V gene: TRBV29-1; CDR3 protein: SQIGGETTEAF
J gene: TRBJ2-3; V gene: TRBV7-2; CDR3 protein: ASSLVASGEDTQY
J gene: TRBJ2-1; V gene: TRBV15; CDR3 protein: ATSKDRSSYNEQF
J gene: TRBJ1-3; V gene: TRBV6-1; CDR3 protein: ASSEEYRYSGNTIY
J gene: TRBJ1-3; V gene: TRBV4-1; CDR3 protein: ASSQVGPGNTIY
J gene: TRBJ1-2; V gene: TRBV7-3; CDR3 protein: ASSLMGGTGDGYT
J gene: TRBJ1-1; V gene: TRBV27; CDR3 protein: ASSGTALGSEAF